The 31 T cell receptor beta chains given below trace back to one sample, sequenced in a study of blood T cell repertoires in COVID-19. Clones were sequenced by immunoSEQ multiplex PCR, and TCRdb holds only the in-frame ones, with some missing. This sample yields approximately 86,000 clones, of which around four fifths are seen a single time; 3.4% belongs to the top ten. Sequences were obtained from peripheral blood. These receptors came from a man aged 45-60 years with acute or convalescent COVID-19.

The count of this clone is one. The chain's CDR3 is CASSPRTSGSSYEQYF. The CDR3 DNA reads TGTGCCAGCAGCCCCAGGACTAGCGGGAGCTCCTACGAGCAGTACTTC. This rearrangement joins TRBV9 to TRBJ2-7; 13 bases fit TRBD2. Germline lookup yields CDR1 SGDLS and CDR2 YYNGEE. V lost 4 bases to trimming and J lost 0 bases; unmatched junction nucleotides: 4. This CDR3 region has 16 residues.

J is TRBJ1-6 and V is TRBV6-5; a possible D gene is TRBD1 (5 bases). This CDR3 contains 15 residues. Trimming removed 6 bases at V and 0 bases at J, with 9 bases between. CDR1 is MNHEY, CDR2 SVGAGI, per germline. CDR3 DNA sequence: TGTGCCAGCAGCCGCGGGGGCTCCTATAATTCACCCCTCCACTTT. Its protein is CASSRGGSYNSPLHF.

The chain uses TRBV5-6 and TRBJ2-7, with 8 positions matching TRBD1. Germline-derived CDR1 and CDR2 are SGHDT and YYEEEE. There are 17 residues in the CDR3. V trimming: 3 bases; J trimming: 2 bases; junction bases outside the gene matches: 13. The CDR3 is CASSYSVGGRGPYEQYF. CDR3 sequence (DNA): TGTGCCAGCAGCTACTCGGTAGGGGGCAGGGGGCCCTACGAGCAGTACTTC.

The rearrangement joins TRBV5-4 to TRBJ2-1; 7 bases map to TRBD2. CDR3 size: 14 residues. J gave up 6 bases and V 2 bases, and 5 bases lay outside the gene matches. Germline assignment: CDR1 SGHNT and CDR2 YYREEE (reference sequence). The CDR3, as DNA: TGTGCCAGCAGCTTTTCGGGAGGTGCCAATGAGCAGTTCTTC. It encodes CASSFSGGANEQFF.

CDR3 DNA sequence: TGTGCCAGCAGCCAAGGGGCCTTAGCTAGTCGGGTCAATGAGCAGTTCTTC. Its translation is CASSQGALASRVNEQFF. V is TRBV7-3 and J is TRBJ2-1; possible D gene TRBD1, 5 bases. The germline gives CDR1 SGHTA, CDR2 FQGTGA. The V end was cut by 5 bases, the J end by 6 bases, with 23 bases between. This CDR3 region has 17 residues. Using reference TRBV7-3 and TRBJ2-1 for the parts outside the CDR3, the full variable domain is GAGVSQTPSNKVTEKGKYVELRCDPISGHTALYWYRQSLGQGPEFLIYFQGTGAADDSGLPNDRFFAVRPEGSVSTLKIQRTERGDSAVYLCASSQGALASRVNEQFFGPGTRLTVL.

The CDR3 region is CASSVEEVAGNTGELFF. In DNA form, the CDR3 reads TGTGCCAGCAGCGTAGAGGAGGTAGCGGGTAACACCGGGGAGCTGTTTTTT. The chain uses TRBV9 and TRBJ2-2, with 7 bases fitting TRBD2. Germline trimming cut 0 bases from V and 2 bases from J; bases unmatched to any gene: 7. This CDR3 is 17 amino acids long. The germline gives CDR1 SGDLS, CDR2 YYNGEE.

The chain uses TRBV18 and TRBJ1-4, with 7 bases identical to TRBD1. J gave up 1 base and V 6 bases, and 8 bases lay outside the gene matches. The germline V gene has CDR1 KGHSH and CDR2 LQKENI. The CDR3 runs to 16 residues. CDR3 region: CASSQQGPGTNEKLFF. The CDR3 coding sequence is TGTGCCAGCTCCCAACAGGGGCCAGGAACTAATGAAAAACTGTTTTTT. The whole variable domain, remainder taken from reference TRBV18 and TRBJ1-4, is NAGVMQNPRHLVRRRGQEARLRCSPMKGHSHVYWYRQLPEEGLKFMVYLQKENIIDESGMPKERFSAEFPKEGPSILRIQQVVRGDSAAYFCASSQQGPGTNEKLFFGSGTQLSVL.

The CDR3 reads CASSYAQTKNIQYF. CDR3 DNA sequence: TGTGCCAGCAGTTATGCACAGACCAAAAACATTCAGTACTTC. The chain couples TRBV6-5 to TRBJ2-4; D remains unclear. The V and J ends lost 3 bases and 2 bases respectively, with 8 bases between them. Germline V gene lookup returns CDR1 MNHEY and CDR2 SVGAGI. This CDR3 has 14 residues.

This chain joins TRBV19 and TRBJ2-3; TRBD2 matches 16 bases. The length of the CDR3 is 17 residues. V was clipped by 5 bases and J by 5 bases; unmatched bases: 7. Germline CDR1 is LNHDA and CDR2 is SQIVND (reference sequence). The CDR3 here is CASSAGTSGGAGDTQYF. In nucleotides, the CDR3 is TGTGCCAGTAGTGCCGGGACTAGCGGGGGGGCCGGAGATACGCAGTATTTT.

The rearrangement links TRBV10-3 to TRBJ2-1, with 7 bases matching TRBD2. The CDR3 is 13 residues long. Trimming took 7 bases from V and 5 from J; bases not matched to a gene: 5. CDR1 is ENHRY and CDR2 is SYGVKD in the germline V gene. The CDR3 loop is CAITQGGNNEQFF. The CDR3 coding sequence is TGTGCCATCACCCAGGGAGGGAACAATGAGCAGTTCTTC.

This clone was detected once. This chain uses TRBV9 with TRBJ2-3; D unresolved. The CDR3 is 15 residues long. CDR1 is SGDLS and CDR2 is YYNGEE in the germline V gene. V dropped 0 bases and J dropped 1 base, with 9 bases sitting between them. The CDR3 DNA reads as TGTGCCAGCAGCGTAGGAGTGTCCGGCACAGATACGCAGTATTTT. Amino acids: CASSVGVSGTDTQYF.

The genes are TRBV3-1 (or the pseudogene TRBV3-2) and TRBJ1-2; no firm D call. Germline CDR1 and CDR2: LGHDT and YNNKEL (reference sequence). The CDR3 runs 16 residues. V dropped 3 bases and J dropped 2 bases, with 16 bases sitting between them. DNA for the CDR3: TGTGCCAGCAGCCAGAGACATCCGGGAGACAACTATGGCTACACCTTC. It codes for CASSQRHPGDNYGYTF.

The genes are TRBV5-1 and TRBJ2-7, with 8 nucleotides matching TRBD1. Germline assignment: CDR1 SGHRS and CDR2 YFSETQ. This CDR3 is built from 15 residues. J gave up 4 bases and V 2 bases, and 8 bases lay outside the gene matches. CDR3 loop: CASSLRGQVEYEQYF. The CDR3 bases are TGCGCCAGCAGCTTAAGGGGACAGGTCGAATACGAGCAGTACTTC.

The V call is TRBV3-1 (or the pseudogene TRBV3-2), the J call TRBJ1-6; 8 bases line up with TRBD1. The CDR3 extends over 15 amino acids. V shed 1 base and J 6 bases; nucleotides not matched to a gene: 2. The germline CDR1 and CDR2 sequences are LGHDT and YNNKEL (reference sequence). CDR3 in amino acids: CASSQATGVNSPLHF. The DNA of the CDR3 is TGTGCCAGCAGCCAAGCGACAGGGGTTAATTCACCCCTCCACTTT.

The chain recombines TRBV24-1 with TRBJ2-3, with a tentative D call TRBD2 (5 bases). The CDR3 is 16 amino acids. Trimming took 1 base from V and 3 from J, leaving 13 bases between them. The V gene's germline CDR1 is KGHDR and CDR2 SFDVKD. In DNA, the CDR3 is TGTGCCACCAGTGATTTCAGAGGGCCAAAGACAGATACGCAGTATTTT. Its translation: CATSDFRGPKTDTQYF.

The chain uses TRBV30 and TRBJ1-5; D is unresolved. V was pared by 2 bases and J by 3 bases, with 8 bases between. The CDR3 runs 13 residues. Germline V CDR1 and CDR2: GTSNPN, SVGIG (reference sequence). The CDR3 here is CAWSLRTNQPQHF. The CDR3 nucleotides read TGTGCCTGGAGTCTCAGAACCAATCAGCCCCAGCATTTT. Drawing the rest from reference TRBV30 and TRBJ1-5, the complete variable domain is SQTIHQWPATLVQPVGSPLSLECTVEGTSNPNLYWYRQAAGRGLQLLFYSVGIGQISSEVPQNLSASRPQDRQFILSSKKLLLSDSGFYLCAWSLRTNQPQHFGDGTRLSIL.

Only a few counts were recorded for this clone. This sequence joins TRBV7-9 and TRBJ2-7; D not resolved. Trimming removed 4 bases from V and 3 bases from J, with 13 bases in between. The germline gives CDR1 SEHNR, CDR2 FQNEAQ (reference sequence). This CDR3 region has 14 residues. This CDR3 is CASSSSMGDYEQYF. As DNA, the CDR3 is TGTGCCAGCAGCTCGTCCATGGGCGACTACGAGCAGTACTTC.

This clone came up many times. The V call is TRBV4-3, the J call TRBJ2-7; 7 nucleotides align to TRBD1. CDR3 length: 15 amino acids. V gave up 3 bases and J gave up 0 bases; unmatched junction bases: 5. Per the germline V gene, CDR1 is LGHNA and CDR2 is YSLEER. CDR3 in amino acids: CASSHSRDSSYEQYF. The CDR3 bases are TGCGCCAGCAGCCATTCCCGGGACAGCTCCTACGAGCAGTACTTC.

V and J are TRBV29-1 and TRBJ1-4, with D possibly being TRBD1 (6 bases). The CDR3 contains 14 residues. Trimming cost V 0 bases and J 5 bases, with 10 bases left between them. Germline CDR1 is SQVTM and CDR2 is ANQGSEA. CDR3: CSVEEQGLNEKLFF. The CDR3 DNA is TGCAGCGTTGAAGAACAGGGTTTGAATGAAAAACTGTTTTTT.

The chain uses TRBV9 and TRBJ1-1; 10 nucleotides match TRBD1. CDR1 and CDR2 (germline): SGDLS, YYNGEE. V gave up 1 base and J gave up 4 bases; unmatched junction bases: 7. CDR3 length: 16 residues. The CDR3 sequence is CASSVRARTGGTEAFF. The CDR3 region has the DNA TGTGCCAGCAGCGTACGAGCGAGGACAGGGGGCACTGAAGCTTTCTTT.

V is TRBV7-8 and J is TRBJ1-2, with D tentatively TRBD1 (6 bases). The ends were cut back, 1 base at V and 6 bases at J, with 15 bases in the middle. Germline lookup yields CDR1 SGHVS and CDR2 FQNEAQ. The CDR3 spans 15 residues. The CDR3 DNA sequence: TGTGCCAGCAGCTTAGGAGGGAGGGGGGCGAATGGCTACACCTTC. Amino acid sequence: CASSLGGRGANGYTF.

The chain uses TRBV2 and TRBJ1-1, with D possibly matching TRBD1 (5 bases). The V end was cut by 8 bases, the J end by 4 bases, with 14 bases between. The CDR3 runs to 13 residues. Germline assignment: CDR1 SNHLY and CDR2 FYNNEI. In DNA, the CDR3 is TGTGCCAGCTGTTCCCAGGGAGGCACTGAAGCTTTCTTT. It encodes CASCSQGGTEAFF.

V usage is TRBV7-2 and J usage is TRBJ1-1; D not resolved. Per the germline V gene, CDR1 is SGHTA and CDR2 is FQGNSA. Deletions cut 1 base from V and 1 base from J, with 7 bases between. The CDR3 has 14 amino acids. CDR3 coding DNA: TGTGCCAGCAGCTTAGGCAGGTCGAACACTGAAGCTTTCTTT. Translated: CASSLGRSNTEAFF. The full variable domain, with the rest looked up from reference TRBV7-2 and TRBJ1-1, is GAGVSQSPSNKVTEKGKDVELRCDPISGHTALYWYRQSLGQGLEFLIYFQGNSAPDKSGLPSDRFSAERTGGSVSTLTIQRTQQEDSAVYLCASSLGRSNTEAFFGQGTRLTVV.

The V gene is TRBV4-3, the J gene TRBJ1-2; 8 bases align to TRBD1. Germline V lookup: CDR1 LGHNA, CDR2 YSLEER. With V trimmed by 0 bases and J by 4 bases, 10 bases remained unmatched. The CDR3 runs to 17 residues. CDR3 DNA: TGCGCCAGCAGCCAAGATCTACGGACAGGGTTAGGCTATGGCTACACCTTC. It is translated as CASSQDLRTGLGYGYTF.

This chain joins TRBV3-1 (or the pseudogene TRBV3-2) and TRBJ1-4, with 8 bases matching TRBD1. V trimming: 5 bases; J trimming: 7 bases; junction bases outside the gene matches: 6. The CDR3 is made up of 14 amino acids. CDR1 is LGHDT and CDR2 is YNNKEL in the germline V gene (reference sequence). Here the CDR3 reads CASSFGQGGEKLFF. The CDR3 DNA reads as TGTGCCAGCAGCTTTGGACAGGGCGGTGAAAAACTGTTTTTT.

This clone showed up just once. For the CDR3, the DNA is TGCGCCAGCAGCTTGTATGAGACCCAGTACTTC. Translation gives CASSLYETQYF. The chain carries TRBV5-1 and TRBJ2-5; D is unresolved. There are 11 residues in the CDR3. Germline CDR1 SGHRS, CDR2 YFSETQ. Trimming stripped 1 base from V and 5 bases from J, with 3 bases between.

The chain joins TRBV13 to TRBJ2-1, with D maybe TRBD2 (5 bases). The V end lost 5 bases, the J end lost 4 bases, and 15 bases lay between the germline ends. CDR1 PRHDT and CDR2 FYEKMQ come from the germline V gene (reference sequence). This CDR3 contains 15 residues. The CDR3 DNA follows: TGTGCCAGCAGCCTCAGTAGTCGGGGATACAATGAGCAGTTCTTC. Translating it yields CASSLSSRGYNEQFF.

The rearrangement joins TRBV10-3 to TRBJ2-2, with 8 positions matching TRBD1. This CDR3 is built from 15 residues. With 5 bases clipped from V and 3 bases from J, the junction kept 5 bases outside the gene matches. CDR1 and CDR2 from the germline V gene are ENHRY and SYGVKD. The CDR3 nucleotides are TGTGCCATCAGTTCCGGGACAGGCCACACCGGGGAGCTGTTTTTT. Translation gives CAISSGTGHTGELFF.

The chain has TRBV7-2 and TRBJ2-3, with D perhaps matching TRBD2 (5 bases). Germline-derived CDR1 and CDR2 are SGHTA and FQGNSA. CDR3 length: 14 amino acids. Between the trimmed V and J ends, which lost 4 bases and 0 bases, there was a span of 8 bases. CDR3 in DNA: TGTGCCAGCAGCTCGACTATGAGCACAGATACGCAGTATTTT. Protein sequence: CASSSTMSTDTQYF.

V is TRBV29-1 and J is TRBJ2-1; possible D gene TRBD2, 5 bases. This CDR3 region has 13 residues. V dropped 3 bases and J dropped 4 bases, with 10 bases sitting between them. Looked up from germline, CDR1 is SQVTM and CDR2 is ANQGSEA. Here the CDR3 reads CSVDIASYNEQFF. The CDR3 DNA reads TGCAGCGTTGACATAGCGTCGTACAATGAGCAGTTCTTC.

This chain links TRBV30 with TRBJ1-1; possible D gene TRBD1, 5 bases. V was cut by 1 base and J by 1 base, with 19 bases left in between. The CDR3 loop spans 17 amino acids. Germline V lookup: CDR1 GTSNPN, CDR2 SVGIG (reference sequence). CDR3 loop: CAWSGRRWGGENTEAFF. The CDR3 DNA follows: TGTGCCTGGAGTGGGCGGAGGTGGGGGGGAGAGAACACTGAAGCTTTCTTT.